This T cell receptor beta chain was identified during a study of cytomegalovirus exposure and HLA in healthy donors. Looking at the study overall: Researchers previously reported finding fewer than 120 million unique TCR beta sequences from 170 million or so T cells.

Details on this clone: The target antigen is unknown.

Study-wide results and limits: Sequencing depth roughly uniform across donors was assumed in presence/absence analyses. Segments of the TCR beta V type were, in most cases, productive about 87% or about 30% of the time in an earlier analysis.

PCR primers comprised 60 Vbeta and 13 Jbeta primers. The method was immunoSEQ multiplex PCR; TCRdb's version includes in-frame clones alone and lacks a portion of them. The data contain under 200,000 clones, roughly 77% of them seen just once; the ten biggest clones take up less than 9.5%. This CDR3 region has 13 residues. Germline values: CDR1 MNHNS, CDR2 SASEGT. V lost 3 bases, J lost 6 bases, and 11 bases lay in between. J is TRBJ1-1 and V is TRBV6-1; D is uncertain. Sequencing used PBMCs. The source of this sequence is a woman aged 35 to 49 in good health and CMV-seropositive. CDR3 sequence: CASSEAPLPEAFF. The DNA for the CDR3 is TGTGCCAGCAGTGAGGCACCGCTGCCTGAAGCTTTCTTT.